This is a list of T cell receptor beta chains from one sample in a study of identical twins. TCRdb redid the calling of the 5' RACE reads with MiXCR, one entry per CDR3 protein. The profile shows 510,000 or so distinct CDR3 sequences, about 16% of them singletons. This sample was also put to use in a study of yellow fever vaccine responses in identical twins.

The sequenced sample consisted of CD4+ T cells sorted from blood. The receptors come from a young woman in good health. CDR3s include the opening cysteine and the closing phenylalanine or tryptophan. D genes are given only for firm matches. Size tells how often a clone was seen (once, few, many) or the class of an expanded clone, and some rows leave it out.

TRBJ1-5,TRBV3-1,few,15,.,CASSQAAGGNQPQHF,TGTGCCAGCAGCCAAGCGGCGGGAGGCAATCAGCCCCAGCATTTT
TRBJ2-3,TRBV7-2,few,15,TRBD2,CASSLAGLASDTQYF,TGTGCCAGCAGCTTAGCGGGACTAGCATCAGATACGCAGTATTTT
TRBJ2-1,TRBV24-1,.,14,.,CATSEQGTYNEQFF,TGTGCCACCAGTGAACAGGGAACCTACAATGAGCAGTTCTTC
TRBJ2-7,TRBV24-1,.,15,.,CATSDNGAGGVEQYF,TGTGCCACCAGTGATAACGGGGCCGGGGGTGTGGAGCAGTACTTC
TRBJ2-2,TRBV11-3,few,15,.,CASSAMEGNTGELFF,TGTGCCAGCAGCGCGATGGAGGGGAACACCGGGGAGCTGTTTTTT
TRBJ1-1,TRBV11-1,.,13,.,CASSYLKNTEAFF,TGTGCCAGCAGCTACCTAAAGAACACTGAAGCTTTCTTT
TRBJ2-3,TRBV24-1,few,13,TRBD2,CATRSLAGLTQYF,TGTGCCACCAGGTCGCTAGCGGGGCTCACGCAGTATTTT
TRBJ1-4,TRBV29-1,.,13,.,CSVRTPAGEKLFF,TGCAGCGTCAGGACACCGGCCGGGGAAAAACTGTTTTTT
TRBJ2-2,TRBV3-1,.,13,.,CASSQPDPGELFF,TGTGCCAGCAGCCAACCGGACCCCGGGGAGCTGTTTTTT
TRBJ1-1,TRBV7-9,.,14,.,CASTRQQGKTEAFF,TGTGCCAGCACCAGACAACAGGGCAAGACTGAAGCTTTCTTT
TRBJ1-3,TRBV29-1,few,14,TRBD1,CSVDRGRSGNTIYF,TGCAGCGTGGACAGGGGGAGGTCGGGAAACACCATATATTTT
TRBJ2-2,TRBV12-3/TRBV12-4,many,14,.,CASSQTGNTGELFF,TGTGCCAGCAGTCAGACAGGGAACACCGGGGAGCTGTTTTTT
TRBJ1-2,TRBV5-1,few,16,TRBD1,CASSFGTGNFDYGYTF,TGCGCCAGCAGCTTTGGGACAGGGAACTTCGACTATGGCTACACCTTC
TRBJ2-5,TRBV4-1,.,18,.,CASSQVGIRGAAGETQYF,TGCGCCAGCAGCCAAGTCGGAATTCGGGGGGCGGCTGGGGAGACCCAGTACTTC
TRBJ2-2,TRBV10-2,few,15,TRBD2,CASTPGTSVTGELFF,TGCGCCAGCACCCCTGGGACTAGCGTCACCGGGGAGCTGTTTTTT
TRBJ2-6,TRBV6-2/TRBV6-3,.,17,TRBD1,CASRPGQGYSGANVLTF,TGTGCCAGCAGGCCGGGACAGGGTTACTCTGGGGCCAACGTCCTGACTTTC
TRBJ2-1,TRBV21-1,.,14,.,CASSKDDDPNRQFF,TGTGCCAGCAGCAAAGACGACGACCCCAATCGGCAGTTCTTC